This TCR beta chain is drawn from a study of T cell changes during pregnancy in multiple sclerosis. Generated by immunoSEQ multiplex PCR, the TCRdb table keeps only in-frame clones and is missing some. Here the sample spans roughly 43,000 clones, roughly 91% being singletons. Germline V gene sequence: CDR1 LGHNA, CDR2 YSLEER. This CDR3 has 14 amino acids. V was shortened by 2 bases and J by 3 bases, with 11 bases between the two germline ends. V and J are TRBV4-3 and TRBJ2-7; weak D call: TRBD2 (6 bases). Here the sequenced sample was CD4+ T cells from peripheral blood mononuclear cells, taken in the third trimester of pregnancy. The receptor comes from a female donor with multiple sclerosis, enrolled in a pregnancy study. The CDR3 DNA reads TGCGCCAGCAGCCAAAGAGCGGGTGGCTACGAGCAGTACTTC. As protein: CASSQRAGGYEQYF.